This T cell receptor (beta chain) was sequenced in a study of spatial heterogeneity in lung cancer. About the research overall: The library had UMIs, and each TCR and UMI pair averaged more than ten raw reads.

Unique molecular identifiers tagged every individual TCR cDNA molecule. Each CDR3 protein is one row after TCRdb ran MiXCR on the 5' RACE reads. This table holds roughly 1,200 distinct CDR3 sequences, around 27% found once. Time point indicated: sample taken at primary tumor resection. Whole RNA from tumor, nontumor lung or frozen PBMC was sequenced unsorted. Germline V CDR1 and CDR2: DFQATT, SNEGSKA (reference sequence). There are 11 residues in the CDR3. V was pared by 5 bases and J by 7 bases, with 3 bases of the junction left unmatched. By sample share, this clonotype is medium-sized. The chain links TRBV20-1 to TRBJ2-5, with TRBD2 matching over 8 bases. The sequence was obtained from a female donor with early-stage non-small cell lung cancer. This material consisted of normal lung tissue next to the tumor, taken at surgery. The CDR3 is CSAPGGGTQYF. In DNA, the CDR3 is TGCAGTGCTCCCGGGGGGGGGACCCAGTACTTC.